One and the same sample provided the 11 T cell receptor beta chains below, sequenced in a study of blood T cell repertoires in COVID-19. Measured with immunoSEQ multiplex PCR; TCRdb has only the in-frame clones, and not every one. Of 150,000 to 200,000 clones in the sample, around 80% were seen once. Sequenced sample: PBMCs or T cells enriched from blood (not recorded which). These TCRs come from a man aged 35 to 55 who had recovered from COVID-19.

V and J are TRBV11-1 and TRBJ1-1, with D possibly TRBD1 on 6 matching bases. The ends were cut back, 4 bases at V and 11 bases at J, with 20 bases in the middle. The germline V gene encodes CDR1 SGHAT and CDR2 FQDESV (reference sequence). This CDR3 has 14 amino acids. CDR3 bases: TGTGCCAGCAGCTCCACAGGGACCGCACCTAGGGCTTTCTTT. Its translation is CASSSTGTAPRAFF.

This clone occurred once. The rearrangement uses TRBV18 and TRBJ1-2; D remains ambiguous. The CDR3 runs 12 residues. Germline V gives CDR1 KGHSH, CDR2 LQKENI. Trimming cost V 3 bases and J 5 bases, with 7 bases left between them. CDR3 loop: CASSPQAYGYTF. DNA of the CDR3: TGTGCCAGCTCACCCCAGGCTTATGGCTACACCTTC. Complete variable domain (other parts from reference TRBV18 and TRBJ1-2): NAGVMQNPRHLVRRRGQEARLRCSPMKGHSHVYWYRQLPEEGLKFMVYLQKENIIDESGMPKERFSAEFPKEGPSILRIQQVVRGDSAAYFCASSPQAYGYTFGSGTRLTVV.

The rearrangement uses TRBV19 and TRBJ1-2; 9 positions agree with TRBD1. The CDR3 covers 16 residues. The V gene's germline CDR1 is LNHDA and CDR2 SQIVND (reference sequence). J was trimmed by 6 bases and V by 9 bases; bases with no gene match: 17. The DNA for the CDR3 is TGTGCCAGCCAGAACACCGGGACAGGGCACTCAGATGGCTACACCTTC. This encodes CASQNTGTGHSDGYTF.

As DNA, the CDR3 is TGTGCCAGCAGTTCAGGGGCATCAGATACGCAGTATTTT. Its protein product is CASSSGASDTQYF. The chain is built from TRBV7-9 and TRBJ2-3, with a tentative D call TRBD1 (6 bases). Trimming left V 6 bases short and J 4 bases short, with 11 bases between. Germline CDR1 and CDR2: SEHNR and FQNEAQ (reference sequence). The CDR3 consists of 13 residues.

J is TRBJ2-7 and V is TRBV3-1 (or the pseudogene TRBV3-2), with 8 bases that match TRBD1. This CDR3 has 16 residues. Germline CDR1 and CDR2: LGHDT and YNNKEL (reference sequence). With 1 base clipped from V and 2 bases from J, the junction kept 7 bases outside the gene matches. This CDR3 is CASSQAGGASPYEQYF. CDR3 sequence (DNA): TGTGCCAGCAGCCAAGCAGGGGGCGCGTCCCCCTACGAGCAGTACTTC.

This sequence joins TRBV3-1 (or the pseudogene TRBV3-2) and TRBJ1-5; D is unresolved. Looked up from germline, CDR1 is LGHDT and CDR2 is YNNKEL (reference sequence). V lost 0 bases and J lost 4, with 7 bases in between. The CDR3 loop spans 14 amino acids. For the CDR3, the DNA is TGTGCCAGCAGCCAAGATCAGGTAAATCAGCCCCAGCATTTT. Its translation is CASSQDQVNQPQHF.

The chain recombines TRBV6-5 with TRBJ2-3; 9 bases match TRBD1. Germline V gene sequence: CDR1 MNHEY, CDR2 SVGAGI. V shed 5 bases, J shed 6 bases, and the junction held 9 bases outside the gene matches. There are 15 residues in the CDR3. The CDR3 sequence: CASSLTGGFLDTQYF. CDR3 DNA sequence: TGTGCCAGCAGTCTAACAGGGGGCTTTTTGGATACGCAGTATTTT.

The chain is built from TRBV29-1 and TRBJ2-5; D may be TRBD2 (6 bases). The CDR3 sequence is 13 residues long. Trimming pared 7 bases from V and 2 bases from J, leaving 14 bases between. Germline CDR1 is SQVTM and CDR2 is ANQGSEA. The CDR3: CSAAGIGQETQYF. In DNA, the CDR3 is TGCAGCGCTGCGGGGATAGGTCAAGAGACCCAGTACTTC.

The chain joins TRBV19 to TRBJ1-4; 8 bases are a match to TRBD1. Losses at the gene ends were 7 bases for V and 1 base for J; bases not matched to a gene: 5. CDR1 and CDR2 from the germline V gene are LNHDA and SQIVND (reference sequence). This CDR3 is 15 amino acids long. The CDR3: CASTGQGLTNEKLFF. CDR3 DNA sequence: TGTGCCAGTACCGGACAGGGTCTAACTAATGAAAAACTGTTTTTT.

The chain recombines TRBV5-1 with TRBJ1-1; D gene ambiguous. This CDR3 is 12 amino acids long. Trimming stripped 1 base from V and 3 bases from J, with 4 bases between. From germline, CDR1 is SGHRS and CDR2 YFSETQ. The CDR3 spells CASSLTDTEAFF. The CDR3 bases are TGCGCCAGCAGCTTGACGGACACTGAAGCTTTCTTT.

As for this clone: At one end, the junction sequence differs from germline, possibly due to a read error. The chain combines TRBV6-5 with TRBJ2-2; possible D gene TRBD1, 6 bases. Germline V CDR1 and CDR2: MNHEY, SVGAGI. The CDR3 is 14 amino acids. The CDR3: CASQTDRYTGELFF. As DNA, the CDR3 is TGTGCCAGCCAAACGGACAGATACACCGGGGAACTGTTTTTT.